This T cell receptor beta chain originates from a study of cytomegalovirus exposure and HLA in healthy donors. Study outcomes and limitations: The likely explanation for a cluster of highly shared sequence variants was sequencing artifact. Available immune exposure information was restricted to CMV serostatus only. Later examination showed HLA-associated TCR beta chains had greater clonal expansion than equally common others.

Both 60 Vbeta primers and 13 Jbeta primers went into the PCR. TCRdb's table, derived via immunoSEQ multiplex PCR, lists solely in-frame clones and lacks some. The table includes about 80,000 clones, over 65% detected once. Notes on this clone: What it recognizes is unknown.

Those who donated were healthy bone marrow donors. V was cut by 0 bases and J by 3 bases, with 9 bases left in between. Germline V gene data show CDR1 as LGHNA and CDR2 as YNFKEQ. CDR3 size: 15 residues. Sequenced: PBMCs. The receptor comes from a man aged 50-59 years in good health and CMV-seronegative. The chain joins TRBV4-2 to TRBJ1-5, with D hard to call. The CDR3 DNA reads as TGTGCCAGCAGCCAAGAACGAGCCAACAATCAGCCCCAGCATTTT. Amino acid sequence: CASSQERANNQPQHF.